A single sample gave rise to the 23 T cell receptor beta chains below, sequenced in a study of human T cells and chemical hapten exposure (dated by TCRdb to the early 2020s). The library was generated by RACE. Sequencer: NextSeq 500. TCRdb passed the public sequencing reads through fastp at Q25 and MiXCR, retaining productive beta sequences. Every distinct CDR3 protein forms one entry, paired with its most common genes and DNA. The table for this sample lists 65,000 to 100,000 distinct CDR3 sequences; around 6.7% of them were counted only once. Jointly, the top ten make up 1% to 1.5% of the sample. Explained via the paper, the time point label denotes: patch test 2, 6 weeks after DPC sensitization. Interpreted using the paper, the treatment or condition label stands for: therapeutic diphenylcyclopropenone sensitization with weekly scalp DPC. The input for sequencing was whole blood, taken in connection with sensitization to the hapten diphenylcyclopropenone (DPC). These receptors were obtained from a woman between 25 and 40 years old with alopecia areata. Some clones in this sample may be carry-over from other donors' samples.

This clonotype was recorded many times. This chain uses TRBV27 with TRBJ1-1; the D is unclear. The germline V gene has CDR1 MNHEY and CDR2 SMNVEV (reference sequence). The CDR3 runs 13 residues. Trimming pared 1 base from V and 1 base from J, leaving 4 bases between. DNA for the CDR3: TGTGCCAGCAGTTTATGGCGGAACACTGAAGCTTTCTTT. Its translation: CASSLWRNTEAFF.

This clonotype was observed many times. The rearrangement uses TRBV6-5 and TRBJ2-1; 12 nucleotides align to TRBD2. The V and J ends lost 8 bases and 8 bases, in that order; junction bases with no gene match: 7. The germline V gene has CDR1 MNHEY and CDR2 SVGAGI. This CDR3 region has 14 residues. CDR3 sequence reads: CASARTSGVYEQFF. CDR3 coding DNA: TGTGCCAGCGCCAGGACTAGCGGGGTCTATGAGCAGTTCTTC.

Details on this clonotype: A much larger clone lies a single base off, so this may be a read error. This chain connects TRBV11-1 to TRBJ2-1; 7 bases are a match to TRBD2. V gave up 5 bases and J gave up 3 bases; unmatched junction bases: 10. The CDR3 length is 16 residues. Germline assignment: CDR1 SGHAT and CDR2 FQDESV (reference sequence). CDR3: CASSERAGPVYNEQFF. Written as DNA, the CDR3 is TGTGCCAGCAGCGAGCGAGCGGGGCCCGTCTACAATGAGCAGTTCTTC.

This clonotype was counted a few times. The chain employs TRBV12-3 or TRBV12-4 and TRBJ1-6; unclear D gene. V was trimmed by 6 bases and J by 5 bases, leaving 17 bases between them. The CDR3 consists of 16 residues. In DNA, the CDR3 is TGTGCCAGCAGCCCCGCGGGAGGGAATGATAATTCACCCCTCCACTTT. It is translated as CASSPAGGNDNSPLHF.

This chain connects TRBV10-3 to TRBJ1-4; D call uncertain. Trimming removed 7 bases at V and 7 bases at J, with 13 bases between. The germline gives CDR1 ENHRY, CDR2 SYGVKD. The CDR3 is 13 residues long. CDR3 in amino acids: CAIMADGGEKLFF. DNA for the CDR3: TGTGCCATCATGGCGGATGGTGGTGAAAAACTGTTTTTT.

This clonotype was counted only a few times. The V gene is TRBV5-4, the J gene TRBJ1-4; possibly TRBD1 for D (5 bases). Trimming removed 0 bases at V and 2 bases at J, with 14 bases between. The V gene's germline CDR1 is SGHNT and CDR2 YYREEE (reference sequence). This CDR3 region has 17 residues. Written as DNA, the CDR3 is TGTGCCAGCAGCTTGGCAGGGCTCCCTCTTACTAATGAAAAACTGTTTTTT. Translating gives CASSLAGLPLTNEKLFF.

This clonotype came up many times. One end of the junction is discordant with germline, which a read error may explain. The genes are TRBV29-1 and TRBJ1-1, with unresolved D. The germline CDR1 and CDR2 sequences are SQVTM and ANQGSEA. The CDR3 consists of 11 residues. CDR3 residues: CSAEQRTEAFF. The CDR3 DNA reads TGCAGCGCTGAACAGAGGACTGAAGCTTTCTTT.

This clonotype was counted only a few times. The chain has TRBV2 and TRBJ1-5; tentatively, D is TRBD1 (6 bases). CDR3 length equals 14 residues. V was trimmed by 6 bases and J by 5 bases, leaving 14 bases between them. The germline CDR1 and CDR2 sequences are SNHLY and FYNNEI. This CDR3 is CASSESSGDQPQHF. The CDR3 coding sequence is TGTGCCAGCAGCGAATCATCAGGGGATCAGCCCCAGCATTTT.

The chain is built from TRBV2 and TRBJ2-1; D assignment may be TRBD1 or TRBD2 (6 bases each). V was clipped by 8 bases and J by 7 bases, with 21 bases between them. The V gene's germline CDR1 is SNHLY and CDR2 FYNNEI. The CDR3 is 15 residues long. The CDR3 region is CASGKMRRGTNEQFF. CDR3 nucleotides: TGTGCCAGCGGAAAAATGAGGAGGGGGACGAATGAGCAGTTCTTC.

This clonotype was seen ten or more times. The gene calls are TRBV7-9 and TRBJ1-6; D is undetermined. CDR1 and CDR2 (germline): SEHNR, FQNEAQ (reference sequence). The V gene lost 7 bases and the J gene lost 5 bases, with 15 bases spanning the gap. CDR3 length equals 15 residues. The CDR3 protein is CASTPGATDNSPLHF. The CDR3 region has the DNA TGTGCCAGCACGCCGGGCGCTACCGATAATTCACCCCTCCACTTT.

In its sample, this clonotype was seen many times. This rearrangement joins TRBV6-5 to TRBJ1-2; D remains ambiguous. From germline, CDR1 is MNHEY and CDR2 SVGAGI. The CDR3 is 15 amino acids. V lost 0 bases to trimming and J lost 1 base, with 9 bases between them. The CDR3 coding sequence is TGTGCCAGCAGTTACTCCCTGACGGATAACTATGGCTACACCTTC. Protein sequence: CASSYSLTDNYGYTF.

This chain uses TRBV20-1 with TRBJ1-1; a weak D match, TRBD1 (5 bases). Germline V lookup: CDR1 DFQATT, CDR2 SNEGSKA (reference sequence). There are 14 residues in the CDR3. With 1 base removed from V and 0 bases from J, the gap between germline ends came to 9 bases. The CDR3, as DNA: TGCAGTGCTAGAGCGACAGTGGTGAACACTGAAGCTTTCTTT. This translates into CSARATVVNTEAFF.

V is TRBV6-6 and J is TRBJ2-7; 10 nucleotides align to TRBD1. The J segment lost 5 bases and the V segment lost 8 bases, leaving 9 bases of the junction unmatched. Germline CDR1 reads MNHNY; CDR2 reads SVGAGI (reference sequence). The CDR3 loop spans 14 amino acids. The CDR3 sequence: CASGDPGTGDEQYF. The CDR3 coding sequence is TGTGCCAGCGGTGACCCCGGGACAGGGGACGAGCAGTACTTC.

This clonotype was detected many times. The rearrangement joins TRBV5-1 to TRBJ1-1; TRBD1 agrees at 8 bases. Trimming cost V 0 bases and J 1 base; bases outside gene matches: 8. Germline assignment: CDR1 SGHRS and CDR2 YFSETQ. The CDR3 loop spans 17 amino acids. CDR3 DNA: TGCGCCAGCAGCTTGGTTCAGGGGGCTCCCCGGAACACTGAAGCTTTCTTT. Translating gives CASSLVQGAPRNTEAFF.

This clonotype was counted many times. The chain is built from TRBV21-1 and TRBJ2-3; no DNA check was done on the table's D call, TRBD1. TRBV21-1 is classified as a pseudogene. This CDR3 spans 16 amino acids. CDR3 region: CASSSRTGAKADTQYF. CDR3 in DNA: TGTGCCAGCAGCTCCCGGACAGGGGCTAAGGCAGATACGCAGTATTTT.

Concerning this clonotype itself: This could be a read error, since a much larger clone is one nucleotide away. The CDR3, as DNA: TGTGCCAGCAGGATCTGGGGTGAGCAGTTCTTC. Encoded protein: CASRIWGEQFF. The gene calls are TRBV12-3 or TRBV12-4 and TRBJ2-1, with unresolved D. V lost 6 bases and J lost 9, with 9 bases in between. CDR3 size: 11 residues.

This clonotype has at least ten counts. The chain recombines TRBV29-1 with TRBJ2-7, with D maybe TRBD2 (5 bases). Trimming removed 4 bases from V and 4 bases from J, with 14 bases in between. The germline gives CDR1 SQVTM, CDR2 ANQGSEA. CDR3 length equals 13 residues. CDR3 bases: TGCAGCGTTGTCCCAGCGGAGCGTTACGAGCAGTACTTC. It is translated as CSVVPAERYEQYF.

The genes are TRBV29-1 and TRBJ1-4; perhaps TRBD1 as D (6 bases). The CDR3 covers 16 residues. The germline V and J ends were trimmed by 5 bases and 1 base, with 17 bases remaining between them. The germline gives CDR1 SQVTM, CDR2 ANQGSEA. The CDR3, as DNA: TGCAGCGTTCCGGCAGGGGCTCTGGGAACTAATGAAAAACTGTTTTTT. It encodes CSVPAGALGTNEKLFF.

This clonotype was observed a handful of times. The chain employs TRBV10-3 and TRBJ2-3; either TRBD1 or TRBD2 may fit D (5 bases each). The CDR3 sequence is 15 residues long. Between the trimmed V and J ends, which lost 6 bases and 3 bases, there was a span of 16 bases. Germline V gene data show CDR1 as ENHRY and CDR2 as SYGVKD. The CDR3 coding sequence is TGTGCCATCAGCGGCGCCTCCGGGGCAACAGATACGCAGTATTTT. Amino acid sequence: CAISGASGATDTQYF.

The chain carries TRBV20-1 and TRBJ1-1; possibly TRBD1 for D (5 bases). Trimming took 6 bases from V and 4 from J, leaving 12 bases between them. The CDR3 spans 12 residues. CDR1 and CDR2 (germline): DFQATT, SNEGSKA (reference sequence). The CDR3 nucleotides are TGCAGTGCGACGCAGGGTGGCACTGAAGCTTTCTTT. It specifies CSATQGGTEAFF.

The chain carries TRBV23-1 and TRBJ2-2; a weak D match, TRBD1 (6 bases). Being an ORF, TRBV23-1 has a function that is uncertain. The V and J ends lost 0 bases and 7 bases respectively, with 21 bases between them. This CDR3 is built from 18 residues. DNA of the CDR3: TGCGCCAGCAGTCAATCATGCAGGGGCCCCCATGGGGGCGGGGAGCTGTTTTTT. Protein product: CASSQSCRGPHGGGELFF.

This clonotype was recorded many times. CDR3 in amino acids: CASSQAHNEQFF. For the CDR3, the DNA is TGTGCCAGCAGCCAAGCGCACAATGAGCAGTTCTTC. The chain recombines TRBV3-1 with TRBJ2-1; D not resolved. Germline loops: CDR1 LGHDT, CDR2 YNNKEL (reference sequence). The CDR3 contains 12 residues. Trimming stripped 1 base from V and 5 bases from J, with 3 bases between.

Only a few counts were recorded for this clonotype. The chain uses TRBV13 and TRBJ1-6; 7 bases map to TRBD1. The germline V gene has CDR1 PRHDT and CDR2 FYEKMQ (reference sequence). The CDR3 covers 18 residues. V shed 3 bases and J 10 bases; nucleotides not matched to a gene: 18. The CDR3 reads CASSFTRGTEAGPSPLHF. The CDR3 DNA reads as TGTGCCAGCAGCTTCACTCGGGGGACAGAAGCGGGTCCGTCACCCCTCCACTTT. Based on the CDR3 plus reference TRBV13 and TRBJ1-6, the full variable domain is AAGVIQSPRHLIKEKRETATLKCYPIPRHDTVYWYQQGPGQDPQFLISFYEKMQSDKGSIPDRFSAQQFSDYHSELNMSSLELGDSALYFCASSFTRGTEAGPSPLHFGNGTRLTVT.